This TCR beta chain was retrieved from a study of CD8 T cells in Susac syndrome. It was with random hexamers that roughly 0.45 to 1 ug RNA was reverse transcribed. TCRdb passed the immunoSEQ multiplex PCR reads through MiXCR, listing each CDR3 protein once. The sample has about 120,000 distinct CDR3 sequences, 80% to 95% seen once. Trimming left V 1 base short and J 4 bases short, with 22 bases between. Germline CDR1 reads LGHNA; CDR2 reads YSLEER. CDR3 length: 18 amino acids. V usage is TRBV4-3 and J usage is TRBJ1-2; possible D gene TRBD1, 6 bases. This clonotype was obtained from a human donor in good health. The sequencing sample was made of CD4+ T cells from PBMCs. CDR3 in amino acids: CASSQGRLKQGPLYGYTF. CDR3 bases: TGCGCCAGCAGCCAAGGGAGGCTCAAACAGGGTCCCCTCTATGGCTACACCTTC.